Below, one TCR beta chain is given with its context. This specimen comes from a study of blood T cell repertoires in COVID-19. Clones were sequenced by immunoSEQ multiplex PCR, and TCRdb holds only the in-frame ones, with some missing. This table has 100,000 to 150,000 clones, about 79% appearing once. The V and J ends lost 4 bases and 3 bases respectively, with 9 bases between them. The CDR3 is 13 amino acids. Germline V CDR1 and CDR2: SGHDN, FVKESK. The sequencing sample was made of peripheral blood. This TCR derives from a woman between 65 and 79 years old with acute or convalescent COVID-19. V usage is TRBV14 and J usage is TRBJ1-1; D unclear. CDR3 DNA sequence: TGTGCCAGCAGCCCCATACGGGACACTGAAGCTTTCTTT. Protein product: CASSPIRDTEAFF.